The present TCR beta chain was sequenced within a study of cytomegalovirus exposure and HLA in healthy donors listed by TCRdb under 2017. Study-level background: According to an earlier analysis of several hundred of the donors, some 180 million T cells yielded 117 million unique TCR beta sequences and about 300 Gb of sequence data. An early release covering roughly 600 HLA-typed donors comprised about 300 gigabases of sequencing data and tens of millions of unique TCR sequences. Of the roughly 400 genotyped donors, 81% fell in the genetic ancestry cluster associated with self-reported Caucasian donors. The study aimed to test whether cataloging public T cell receptors could reveal signatures of past pathogen exposure. The study profiled the T cell repertoires of hundreds of subjects by immunosequencing and related them to cytomegalovirus serostatus. In addition to the first cohort of several hundred subjects, a separate validation cohort of 120 different subjects was used. High-throughput TCR immunosequencing, statistical association of individual TCRs with disease status, and machine learning were combined to predict cytomegalovirus infection status. To study patterns of TCR occurrence, a later analysis re-analyzed previously published TCR beta repertoires from around 700 donors and added high-resolution HLA genotyping. The later analysis used no new phenotypic data to find candidate immune exposures, relying instead on TCR beta sequences and their occurrence across donors. In an earlier analysis of 587 of the donors, high-throughput TCR beta sequencing was used to judge whether each TCR beta V gene segment behaved as functional or pseudogenic. Donor age, sex, ethnicity and CMV serostatus were compiled alongside the repertoire data. A later genetic analysis used genome-wide SNP genotypes for about three fifths of the 666 donors, treating that subset as a discovery cohort. Every repertoire in the discovery cohort had been generated on one and the same sequencing platform. HLA typing included class I and class II loci at four-digit resolution. The number of typed donors differed by locus: about 620-630 for A, B, C, DRB1 and DQB1; approximately 530 for DQA1; 606 for DPA1; and around 450 for DPB1. A handful of DR-DQ haplotypes were handled as single units for association and clustering because linkage in the cohort was strong. Across some 400 genotyped donors of the cohort, an average of roughly 200,000 unique TCR beta nucleotide sequences per donor were sequenced, and approximately 17% of those sequences were non-productive. The investigation overall reported the following: According to a later analysis, TCR association rates differed among HLA loci, with DRB1 alleles showing the most associated TCRs and HLA-C alleles showing the fewest. The study listed around 160 TCR beta chains as associated with cytomegalovirus. In an earlier analysis of more than 450 of the donors, most TCR beta V segments were observed in productive rearrangements about 87% or about 30% of the time, broadly matching IMGT annotations. Because counts were too low, roughly 18 rarely observed V segments, including chromosome 9 orphons, were left out of the earlier analysis of some 600 of the donors. Because HLA typing was missing for some donors at each locus, association tests included only the typed subset. A further reported finding was that TCR beta sequences accurately predicted the HLA-A and HLA-B alleles for most subjects in the first cohort. Across donors, most TCR sequences were observed very rarely, whereas some public TCRs were present in many individuals. A later analysis reported that several top co-occurrence clusters appeared linked to parvovirus B19, influenza, CMV and Epstein-Barr virus. Linkage disequilibrium might explain the correlated functional status among segregating V segments, but an unknown experimental factor could not be ruled out. In both the original and validation cohorts, the classifier was reported to diagnose cytomegalovirus status with high specificity and sensitivity. For the cohort, immune exposure information was limited to CMV serostatus. The sequencing pipeline was judged likely to have produced a cluster of highly shared sequence variants as a technical artifact. A few of the identified cytomegalovirus-associated TCR beta chains were confirmed in vitro to be specific for cytomegalovirus antigens. A later analysis associated 16,951 TCR beta sequences with specific HLA alleles at a false discovery rate of 0.05. According to a later analysis, most CMV-associated TCR beta chains appeared to be HLA-restricted, and the HLA associations seemed to be driven largely by CMV exposure. Some IMGT-functional V segments, including TRBV6-2 and TRBV6-3, could not be distinguished by the 87-base-pair reads and were therefore excluded. A later genetic analysis associated a missense DCLRE1C variant with V-gene and J-gene trimming of TCR beta chains, and an independent cohort replicated the association. This cohort had only TCR beta chains sequenced, and the lack of alpha or paired-chain data limited which features could be detected. Compared with equally common non-associated chains, HLA-associated TCR beta chains in a later analysis were more clonally expanded and had lower generation probabilities. In a later genetic analysis, fewer N-insertions in productive TCRs were reported among donors in an Asian-associated ancestry cluster than the roughly 670-donor mean. Presence/absence analyses assumed roughly uniform sequencing depth across donors, an assumption that may not hold. It was suggested by the authors that the approach could potentially be generalized to other disease states and immunological phenotypes. When HLA alleles, especially DR and DQ, strongly co-occurred, attributing TCR associations to individual alleles was difficult.

The method was the immunoSEQ multiplex PCR assay. For the multiplex PCR, a mixture combining 60 forward primers for TCR Vbeta segments and 13 reverse primers for TCR Jbeta segments was used. The CDR3 region of rearranged TCR beta genes was amplified from genomic DNA with a multiplex PCR assay. The Illumina HiSeq System was used to sequence the amplified TCR beta libraries as 87-base-pair reads. In the paper's pipeline: A later analysis tallied approximately 87 million unique TCR beta chains across the 550 to 850 repertoires, and approximately 9.9 million of those chains were shared by two or more donors. Raw reads were error-corrected and collapsed into unique sequences with a nearest-neighbor algorithm that merged closely related sequences to remove PCR and sequencing errors. Alignment of CDR3 sequences to IMGT reference sequences was used to assign V, D and J gene segments. For a sequence to be retained, a match of at least six nucleotides was required to both a V gene segment and a J gene segment. Rearrangements were called productive when the CDR3 lacked stop codons and stayed in frame with V and J; all others were non-productive. Following IMGT convention, CDR3 was defined as the stretch from the second conserved V-encoded cysteine up to the conserved J-encoded phenylalanine. In an earlier analysis of approximately 590 of the donors, sequences lacking an unambiguous match to a single V gene segment were excluded. An earlier analysis of around 600 of the donors classified V segments as functional when productive rearrangements were above 56.7% and as segregating when the standard deviation between donors was above 5%. A statistical classification framework was built to diagnose cytomegalovirus status from the catalog of TCR beta chain sequences. In a later analysis, TCR nucleotide sequences were compared against IMGT/GENE-DB human TR gene sequences so that V and J genes could be assigned. In a later analysis, CDR3 sequences and most-parsimonious VDJ recombination scenarios were assigned using the TCRdist pipeline. In a later analysis, each TCR beta chain was defined by its CDR3 amino acid sequence together with its V-gene family, and reads without a unique V-gene family were excluded. In a later analysis, fewer than 650 highly shared, low-generation-probability nucleotide sequences were removed to address suspected cross-contamination and a sequencing artifact. In a later analysis, a clonal expansion index was calculated for each public chain from normalized within-repertoire ranks of inferred template counts. In a later analysis, generation probabilities were computed with a VDJ recombination model fitted to out-of-frame rearrangements, and the resulting probabilities were checked against IGoR. A later analysis scored TCR-TCR, TCR-HLA and TCR-CMV co-occurrence with hypergeometric tests, applying a repertoire-size bias correction to TCR pairs. To estimate false discovery rates, a later analysis permuted the HLA or CMV assignments 20 times. In a later analysis, co-occurring TCRs were grouped with DBSCAN, and TCRdist sequence similarity was added when clustering was performed within HLA-allele-positive subsets. Co-occurrence clustering excluded repertoires with fewer than 30,000 or more than 120,000 public chains, plus five with anomalous nucleotide sharing. The immuneACCESS repertoire file appears here via TCRdb, limited to in-frame rearrangements. These files lack a portion of the clones; in checked studies, under half of the deficit traces to unresolved V genes, and the cause of the others is not known. V, J and clone size derive from that table, while D and trimming were established from the DNA sequence. The sample profile shows about 190,000 clones; about nine tenths of them were found once. The ten largest clones add up to 1% to 1.4% of the sample.

CDR1 SGHAT and CDR2 FQNNGV are derived from the germline V gene. V is shortened by 5 bases, J by 4 bases, and the region joining them spans 6 bases. The CDR3, from cysteine to phenylalanine, totals 12 residues. The only DNA kept is the CDR3, 36 bases in frame from the first base. The cohort comprised fewer than 700 healthy bone marrow donors. At the time of sampling, every cohort member was nominally healthy, though immune exposures that went unrecorded were likely present. The donor was CMV seronegative and belonged to the group of approximately 320 seronegative cohort members. A peripheral blood sample was collected from each donor, and TCR beta sequencing was performed on peripheral blood mononuclear cells. Genomic DNA extraction from the blood cell samples was performed with the Qiagen DNeasy Blood Extraction Kit. As for this clone: This clone's antigen is unknown. No much larger clonotype is one base removed from it; base qualities were not supplied.

The sequenced sample was PBMCs. The sequence joins TRBV11-2 to TRBJ1-3, with no confident D gene call. The TCR sequence derives from a boy aged 2 to 9 in good health and CMV-seronegative. CDR3 protein: CASSPQGNTIYF. The DNA sequence is TGTGCCAGCAGCCCGCAGGGAAACACCATATATTTT.